This T cell receptor (beta chain) was captured by sequencing in a study of shared clonotypes between healthy human individuals. General study results and limits: Genetic and exposure-history diversity was limited by the small donor number. Larger estimated richness was generally seen in naive subsets than in memory subsets. Generation probability values for non-shared clonotypes were lower than those for clonotypes shared by all four donors.

This clone was seen a few times. Its antigen is as yet unknown. Data came from immunoSEQ multiplex PCR; TCRdb stores just in-frame clones and leaves some out. This sample has roughly 2.2 million clones, with about 90% found just once. The V gene lost 1 base and the J gene lost 3 bases, with 9 bases spanning the gap. This CDR3 is built from 15 residues. CDR1 KGHSH and CDR2 LQKENI come from the germline V gene. This clonotype was obtained from a man in his late teens or twenties in good health. Some clones in this sample may be carry-over from other donors' samples. The chain recombines TRBV18 with TRBJ2-2; D is uncertain. The specimen sequenced was naive CD4+ T cells from PBMCs. Subset reported: CD45RA+ positively selected. The DNA for the CDR3 is TGTGCCAGCTCACCACTTCCCGGTGACACCGGGGAGCTGTTTTTT. Its protein product is CASSPLPGDTGELFF.